One sample yielded the 12 T cell receptor beta chains listed below, sequenced in a study of human T cells and chemical hapten exposure. From the RACE reads, TCRdb called clonotypes with MiXCR, one entry per CDR3 protein. This table holds around 300,000 distinct CDR3 sequences, roughly 7.7% found once. Documented time point: pre-sensitization, week 0. Treatment reported: therapeutic diphenylcyclopropenone sensitization with weekly scalp DPC. This sample comprised whole blood, obtained in connection with sensitization to the hapten diphenylcyclopropenone (DPC). These receptors were obtained from a man between 18 and 29 years old with alopecia areata. Some clones in this sample may be carry-over from other donors' samples.

The gene calls are TRBV28 and TRBJ2-5; possible D gene TRBD2, 6 bases. Trimming shortened V by 10 bases and J by 6 bases, and 18 bases separated the two germline ends. CDR3 length equals 13 residues. CDR1 is MDHEN and CDR2 is SYDVKM in the germline V gene. For the CDR3, the DNA is TGTGCCACCACCCTAAGGAGGGAAAAGACCCAGTACTTC. Amino acid sequence: CATTLRREKTQYF.

The table lists this clonotype with a few counts. This sequence joins TRBV28 and TRBJ2-3; D gene uncertain. Trimming stripped 10 bases from V and 4 bases from J, with 15 bases between. Germline CDR1 is MDHEN and CDR2 is SYDVKM. The CDR3 covers 13 residues. The CDR3 sequence is CATTALGSDTQYF. For the CDR3, the DNA is TGTGCCACCACCGCCTTAGGATCAGATACGCAGTATTTT.

V and J are TRBV11-2 and TRBJ1-1; TRBD1 might be the D (5 bases). Trimming left V 3 bases short and J 8 bases short, with 7 bases between. The CDR3 extends over 11 amino acids. From germline, CDR1 is SGHAT and CDR2 FQNNGV. The CDR3 sequence: CASSFGQEAFF. CDR3 coding DNA: TGTGCCAGCAGCTTTGGACAAGAAGCTTTCTTT.

This clonotype has more than one count but fewer than ten. This sequence joins TRBV5-1 and TRBJ1-2; D unclear. The CDR3 length is 14 residues. Trimming shortened V by 1 base and J by 5 bases, and 12 bases separated the two germline ends. CDR1 is SGHRS and CDR2 is YFSETQ in the germline V gene. The CDR3 is CASSLPETEYGYTF. The CDR3 DNA is TGCGCCAGCAGCTTGCCCGAGACGGAATATGGCTACACCTTC.

This clonotype was seen a few times. The chain employs TRBV12-3 or TRBV12-4 and TRBJ1-1; D is unclear. This CDR3 is built from 13 residues. Trimming pared 8 bases from V and 0 bases from J, leaving 10 bases between. The CDR3, as DNA: TGTGCCAGCGCTCAACATATGAACACTGAAGCTTTCTTT. This encodes CASAQHMNTEAFF.

This rearrangement joins TRBV6-2 or TRBV6-3 to TRBJ2-3; 9 nucleotides agree with TRBD2. Germline V gene lookup returns CDR1 MNHEY and CDR2 SVGEGT. This CDR3 has 18 residues. V gave up 0 bases and J gave up 2 bases; unmatched junction bases: 9. CDR3 sequence reads: CASSYSKSGGKFTDTQYF. CDR3 nucleotides: TGTGCCAGCAGTTACTCGAAGAGCGGGGGGAAATTCACAGATACGCAGTATTTT.

This clonotype was seen repeatedly, ten times or more. The V and J genes are TRBV28 and TRBJ2-7; D might be TRBD1 or TRBD2, each matching 5 bases. Per the germline V gene, CDR1 is MDHEN and CDR2 is SYDVKM. The CDR3 is made up of 12 amino acids. Trimming left V 3 bases short and J 12 bases short, with 15 bases between. The CDR3 loop reads CASSFGDLRTYF. The CDR3 bases are TGTGCCAGCAGTTTCGGGGACCTAAGGACGTACTTC.

The V call is TRBV5-1, the J call TRBJ1-5; TRBD1 aligns across 7 bases. CDR1 is SGHRS and CDR2 is YFSETQ in the germline V gene. Trimming at V came to 3 bases and at J to 5 bases, leaving 11 bases not matched to a gene. The CDR3 loop spans 16 amino acids. The CDR3 region has the DNA TGCGCCAGCAGCTCAGGGGACAGCGGGACTGATCAGCCCCAGCATTTT. It translates to CASSSGDSGTDQPQHF.

The genes are TRBV11-3 and TRBJ2-2; 9 bases are a match to TRBD1. Trimming took 5 bases from V and 6 from J; bases not matched to a gene: 10. Germline V gene sequence: CDR1 SGHNT, CDR2 YENEEA. CDR3 length equals 16 residues. The CDR3 protein is CASSPTWTGVPGELFF. CDR3 nucleotide sequence: TGTGCCAGCAGCCCCACCTGGACAGGGGTCCCCGGGGAGCTGTTTTTT.

This clonotype was recorded a few times. The genes are TRBV7-8 and TRBJ1-6; D ambiguous. This CDR3 comprises 14 residues. The germline CDR1 and CDR2 sequences are SGHVS and FQNEAQ. V lost 5 bases and J 7 bases, leaving 12 bases between the germline ends. The CDR3 DNA reads as TGTGCCAGCAGCACCCGGGTCCCCAATTCACCCCTCCACTTT. The encoded protein is CASSTRVPNSPLHF. Filled out from reference TRBV7-8 and TRBJ1-6, the complete variable domain reads GAGVSQSPRYKVAKRGQDVALRCDPISGHVSLFWYQQALGQGPEFLTYFQNEAQLDKSGLPSDRFFAERPEGSVSTLKIQRTQQEDSAVYLCASSTRVPNSPLHFGNGTRLTVT.

Many counts were recorded for this clonotype. The V and J genes are TRBV7-9 and TRBJ1-1, with D unresolved. CDR3 length: 15 amino acids. Trimming pared 2 bases from V and 1 base from J, leaving 11 bases between. Germline loops: CDR1 SEHNR, CDR2 FQNEAQ (reference sequence). CDR3 region: CASSLSERGNTEAFF. CDR3 DNA: TGTGCCAGCAGCTTATCGGAGCGAGGGAACACTGAAGCTTTCTTT.

The chain has TRBV11-2 and TRBJ2-1, with TRBD1 matching 8 bases. Looked up from germline, CDR1 is SGHAT and CDR2 is FQNNGV. The CDR3 consists of 15 residues. The V gene end was trimmed by 4 bases and the J gene end by 1 base; junction bases not matched to a gene: 3. CDR3 bases: TGTGCCAGCAGCTGGGGGACAGGATCCTACAATGAGCAGTTCTTC. Translating gives CASSWGTGSYNEQFF.